Presented here are 22 T cell receptor beta chains from one specimen sequenced in a study of T cell repertoires in cytomegalovirus infection. Using its own MiXCR run on the reads, TCRdb lists one record per CDR3 protein. The sample records approximately 500,000 distinct CDR3 sequences, 11% being singletons. Sequencing was performed on PBMCs. Source of these receptors: a human donor in good health (CMV status not recorded). Some clones in this sample may be carry-over from other donors' samples.

The sample holds many counts of this clonotype. The rearrangement joins TRBV12-3 or TRBV12-4 to TRBJ1-1; TRBD1 agrees at 8 bases. Unmatched junction bases numbered 5, after V lost 1 base and J lost 1 base. CDR3 length: 16 residues. This CDR3 reads CASSLGQGARNTEAFF. The CDR3 region has the DNA TGTGCCAGCAGTTTAGGTCAGGGGGCACGGAACACTGAAGCTTTCTTT.

Turning to this clonotype: A clone one base away is much larger, so this may be a read error. This CDR3 reads CASSPPPGLVGVQAYEQYF. For the CDR3, the DNA is TGTGCCAGCAGTCCGCCCCCGGGACTAGTGGGAGTTCAAGCCTACGAGCAGTACTTC. The J gene is TRBJ2-7, the V gene TRBV28; 8 nucleotides agree with TRBD2. With 5 bases clipped from V and 2 bases from J, the junction kept 20 bases outside the gene matches. Germline lookup yields CDR1 MDHEN and CDR2 SYDVKM. This CDR3 is built from 19 residues.

The sample holds many counts of this clonotype. CDR3 sequence: CAIGLAGEPTYEQYF. CDR3 DNA: TGTGCCATTGGGCTAGCGGGGGAACCAACCTACGAGCAGTACTTC. The chain recombines TRBV7-9 with TRBJ2-7; 10 nucleotides agree with TRBD2. The trim removed 10 bases at V and 2 bases at J, leaving 11 bases unmatched. CDR3 length: 15 residues. Germline assignment: CDR1 SEHNR and CDR2 FQNEAQ (reference sequence).

The table lists this clonotype with many counts. V is TRBV30 and J is TRBJ2-7; 13 bases fit TRBD2. The CDR3 extends over 16 amino acids. Germline CDR1 GTSNPN, CDR2 SVGIG (reference sequence). The trim removed 6 bases at V and 4 bases at J, leaving 12 bases unmatched. CDR3 bases: TGTGCCTGCCGACTAGCGGGAGGTTTTGGGGCGTACGAGCAGTACTTC. The encoded protein is CACRLAGGFGAYEQYF.

The table lists this clonotype with many counts. The chain employs TRBV7-2 and TRBJ1-5; D might be TRBD1 (5 bases). V lost 5 bases to trimming and J lost 5 bases, with 19 bases between them. The CDR3 covers 16 residues. The germline V gene has CDR1 SGHTA and CDR2 FQGNSA. This CDR3 is CASSPESGRADQPQHF. CDR3 nucleotides: TGTGCCAGCAGCCCCGAATCGGGCAGGGCGGATCAGCCCCAGCATTTT.

This clonotype showed up many times. The V and J genes are TRBV7-3 and TRBJ2-2, with 7 bases aligning to TRBD1. There are 15 residues in the CDR3. The V and J ends lost 2 bases and 3 bases, in that order; junction bases with no gene match: 3. Germline CDR1 is SGHTA and CDR2 is FQGTGA. Here the CDR3 reads CASSLGTGDTGELFF. CDR3 coding DNA: TGTGCCAGCAGCTTAGGAACAGGGGACACCGGGGAGCTGTTTTTT.

This clonotype was seen a handful of times. The CDR3 DNA reads as TGCAGTGCTAGGGCCGCTGAAGCTTTCTTT. This translates into CSARAAEAFF. The V gene is TRBV20-1, the J gene TRBJ1-1; D gene uncertain. The V gene's germline CDR1 is DFQATT and CDR2 SNEGSKA (reference sequence). Trimming removed 3 bases at V and 6 bases at J, with 5 bases between. CDR3 length: 10 amino acids.

The chain recombines TRBV13 with TRBJ2-1; D gene uncertain. Germline V gene sequence: CDR1 PRHDT, CDR2 FYEKMQ (reference sequence). The V end was cut by 0 bases, the J end by 2 bases, with 14 bases between. This CDR3 spans 17 amino acids. The DNA of the CDR3 is TGTGCCAGCAGCTTAGGCCTTACAATAGCTGCCTACAATGAGCAGTTCTTC. Encoded protein: CASSLGLTIAAYNEQFF.

The V gene is TRBV15, the J gene TRBJ2-2, with unresolved D. Germline CDR1 LNHNV, CDR2 YYDKDF (reference sequence). The CDR3 length is 14 residues. Trimming pared 4 bases from V and 6 bases from J, leaving 12 bases between. The chain's CDR3 is CATSTGPRPGELFF. The CDR3 bases are TGTGCCACCAGCACCGGACCAAGGCCCGGGGAGCTGTTTTTT.

There are a few counts of this clonotype. One end of the junction fails to match germline, which may point to a read error. The chain is built from TRBV19 and TRBJ2-6; D remains unclear. Germline V lookup: CDR1 LNHDA, CDR2 SQIVND (reference sequence). This CDR3 contains 17 residues. The CDR3 coding sequence is TGTGCCAGTCAAAGCCCCACAGATTACTCTGGGACCAACGTCCTGACTTTC. It is translated as CASQSPTDYSGTNVLTF.

This clonotype was observed at least ten times. The rearrangement uses TRBV20-1 and TRBJ2-7; the match to TRBD1 covers 7 bases. V lost 6 bases, J lost 4 bases, and 12 bases stayed unmatched. Germline CDR1 DFQATT, CDR2 SNEGSKA (reference sequence). This CDR3 contains 14 residues. The CDR3 sequence: CSANLGTESYEQYF. CDR3 nucleotides: TGCAGTGCCAACCTCGGGACAGAGTCATACGAGCAGTACTTC.

Comments on this clonotype: A much larger clone lies one base from this, so it may be a read error. The chain employs TRBV6-1 and TRBJ1-1, with a tentative D call TRBD1 (6 bases). CDR1 is MNHNS, CDR2 SASEGT, per germline. This CDR3 spans 13 amino acids. CDR3 DNA sequence: TGTGCCAGCAGTGAAGCGCGGGACACTGAAACTTTCTTT. It is translated as CASSEARDTETFF.

This clonotype was observed at least ten times. The CDR3 nucleotides are TGTGCTAGTGGTAAAGCACCTACAGGGGAGGATGAGCAGTTCTTC. Protein: CASGKAPTGEDEQFF. The V and J genes are TRBV12-5 and TRBJ2-1; weak D call: TRBD1 (7 bases). V shed 5 bases and J shed 8 bases, with 19 bases lying between them. CDR1 is LGHNT and CDR2 is FRNRAP in the germline V gene. The CDR3 sequence is 15 residues long.

This clonotype was found many times. The chain couples TRBV6-2 or TRBV6-3 to TRBJ1-6; D gene uncertain. This CDR3 spans 14 amino acids. Between the trimmed V and J ends, which lost 0 bases and 7 bases, there was a span of 7 bases. CDR1 is MNHEY and CDR2 is SVGEGT in the germline V gene. CDR3 sequence: CASSYSAGNSPLHF. The CDR3 DNA follows: TGTGCCAGCAGTTACTCGGCGGGGAATTCACCCCTCCACTTT.

In its sample, this clonotype was seen many times. The V gene is TRBV7-9, the J gene TRBJ2-2; a weak D match, TRBD2 (5 bases). The CDR3 runs 15 residues. Per the germline V gene, CDR1 is SEHNR and CDR2 is FQNEAQ (reference sequence). The V gene lost 6 bases and the J gene lost 5 bases, with 16 bases spanning the gap. CDR3 residues: CASSLPGSPTGELFF. The CDR3, as DNA: TGTGCCAGCAGTCTTCCGGGGAGCCCAACCGGGGAGCTGTTTTTT.

Many counts were recorded for this clonotype. J is TRBJ2-1 and V is TRBV7-3; 16 nucleotides match TRBD2. V lost 5 bases, J lost 9 bases, and 4 bases stayed unmatched. The germline CDR1 and CDR2 sequences are SGHTA and FQGTGA. The CDR3 is 15 residues long. CDR3 region: CASSEGLAGGGEQFF. CDR3 bases: TGTGCCAGCAGCGAGGGACTAGCGGGAGGGGGTGAGCAGTTCTTC. Filled out from reference TRBV7-3 and TRBJ2-1, the complete variable domain reads GAGVSQTPSNKVTEKGKYVELRCDPISGHTALYWYRQSLGQGPEFLIYFQGTGAADDSGLPNDRFFAVRPEGSVSTLKIQRTERGDSAVYLCASSEGLAGGGEQFFGPGTRLTVL.

This clonotype has ten or more counts. The CDR3 spells CASSQDVRTSYEQYF. CDR3 bases: TGTGCCAGCAGCCAAGATGTGAGGACTAGCTACGAGCAGTACTTC. The chain uses TRBV4-2 and TRBJ2-7, with 7 bases matching TRBD2. With 0 bases clipped from V and 3 bases from J, the junction kept 5 bases outside the gene matches. The CDR3 extends over 15 amino acids. The germline gives CDR1 LGHNA, CDR2 YNFKEQ.

The chain has TRBV20-1 and TRBJ2-5, with TRBD1 as a possible D gene (6 bases). CDR3 length: 14 amino acids. V was trimmed by 6 bases and J by 5 bases, leaving 19 bases between them. Germline CDR1 reads DFQATT; CDR2 reads SNEGSKA (reference sequence). For the CDR3, the DNA is TGCAGTGCAAGACAGGTACTAGTCTCGGAGACCCAGTACTTC. It encodes CSARQVLVSETQYF.

This clonotype occurred many times. This sequence joins TRBV7-9 and TRBJ1-1; unclear D gene. V dropped 3 bases and J dropped 5 bases, with 16 bases sitting between them. This CDR3 spans 15 amino acids. Per germline, CDR1 SEHNR and CDR2 FQNEAQ (reference sequence). The CDR3 loop reads CASSLNGPPETEAFF. The CDR3 bases are TGTGCCAGCAGCTTGAATGGGCCCCCAGAAACTGAAGCTTTCTTT.

This clonotype was counted at least ten times. The rearrangement joins TRBV7-9 to TRBJ2-5, with 15 bases fitting TRBD2. The CDR3 loop spans 18 amino acids. The V gene's germline CDR1 is SEHNR and CDR2 FQNEAQ (reference sequence). J was trimmed by 0 bases and V by 5 bases; bases with no gene match: 7. The CDR3 DNA reads as TGTGCCAGCAGCCTGGGACTAGCGGGGGGATTGTACCAAGAGACCCAGTACTTC. Protein sequence: CASSLGLAGGLYQETQYF.

There are a few counts of this clonotype. The V and J genes are TRBV29-1 and TRBJ1-1; the match to TRBD1 covers 8 bases. With V trimmed by 5 bases and J by 4 bases, 6 bases remained unmatched. The CDR3 has 13 residues. CDR1 and CDR2 from the germline V gene are SQVTM and ANQGSEA. For the CDR3, the DNA is TGCAGCGTTCGCGACAGGGGATTCACTGAAGCTTTCTTT. It codes for CSVRDRGFTEAFF.

This clonotype has a count of ten or more. The CDR3 DNA is TGTGCCAGCAGCGCTTGGGACAAACCCGCGTACCATGAGCAGTTCTTC. This gives the protein CASSAWDKPAYHEQFF. The chain combines TRBV9 with TRBJ2-1; D is perhaps TRBD1 (6 bases). V gave up 3 bases and J gave up 8 bases, with 21 bases separating them. CDR1 is SGDLS, CDR2 YYNGEE, per germline. CDR3 length: 16 residues.